This TCR beta chain was identified during a study of cytomegalovirus exposure and HLA in healthy donors. About the research overall: A prior study identified 100 million to 130 million unique TCR beta sequences from 190 million or so T cells.

To note about this clone: The antigen remains undetermined.

Primers: 60 Vbeta forward and 13 Jbeta reverse. Using immunoSEQ multiplex PCR, the repertoire was profiled, and TCRdb retains in-frame clones only, with some absent. Of about 200,000 clones detected, 65% to 90% appear once; the ten largest clones hold around 0.31%. Findings and caveats of the study: Later analysis associated a missense DCLRE1C variant with TCR beta V- and J-gene trimming. As was reported, the classifier diagnosed cytomegalovirus status with high specificity and sensitivity.

When sampled, the donors appeared nominally healthy, though they likely had unrecorded immune exposures. Sequenced sample: PBMCs. This receptor was taken from a woman aged 25 to 39 in good health and CMV-seronegative.

The CDR3 sequence is CSVRDSYGYTF. The CDR3 DNA reads TGCAGTGTCCGGGACAGCTATGGCTACACCTTC. The J gene is TRBJ1-2, the V gene TRBV20-1, with 7 bases matching TRBD1. Germline V lookup: CDR1 DFQATT, CDR2 SNEGSKA (reference sequence). The ends lost 7 bases at V and 4 bases at J; junction bases unmatched: 3. The CDR3 loop spans 11 amino acids.